The 28 T cell receptor beta chains listed next were all sequenced from one sample in a study of cytomegalovirus exposure and HLA in healthy donors (dated by TCRdb to about 2017). The library was built by means of the immunoSEQ multiplex PCR assay. The multiplex PCR relied on a mix of 60 forward primers for TCR Vbeta segments and 13 reverse primers for TCR Jbeta segments. The clones in this table, taken by TCRdb from immuneACCESS, are in-frame only. Not every clone is retained; where verified, under half of the shortfall comes from an unresolved V gene, and the cause of the rest is unknown. Across this sample there are about 82,000 clones, with over 75% seen only once. 2.5% to 4% of the sample is in the top ten clones. Sequencing was carried out using PBMCs. The receptors stem from a man aged 50 or older in good health and CMV-seronegative.

The V and J genes are TRBV19 and TRBJ1-5; D is possibly TRBD1 (6 bases). Between the trimmed V and J ends, which lost 8 bases and 1 base, there was a span of 15 bases. The CDR3 is 15 amino acids. CDR1 LNHDA and CDR2 SQIVND come from the germline V gene (reference sequence). The CDR3 DNA is TGTGCCAGTCGGGAGGGAGGGGGAAGCAATCAGCCCCAGCATTTT. It translates to CASREGGGSNQPQHF.

Turning to this clone: A junction boundary mismatches the germline segment, possibly from a read error. The V gene is TRBV7-7, the J gene TRBJ1-1; a possible D gene is TRBD1 (6 bases). From germline, CDR1 is SSHAT and CDR2 FNYEAQ (reference sequence). CDR3 length: 13 residues. The CDR3 is CASSQNRDTEAFF. The CDR3 coding sequence is TGTGCTAGCAGCCAAAACCGGGACACCGAAGCTTTCTTT.

This chain links TRBV18 with TRBJ2-1; D possibly corresponds to TRBD1 (6 bases). V was pared by 5 bases and J by 6 bases, with 14 bases between. Germline V gene data show CDR1 as KGHSH and CDR2 as LQKENI. This CDR3 is 14 amino acids long. CDR3 in amino acids: CASSGTRGGNEQFF. The CDR3 DNA sequence: TGTGCCAGCTCAGGGACCAGGGGTGGCAATGAGCAGTTCTTC.

The chain is built from TRBV11-2 and TRBJ1-6, with D possibly matching TRBD1 (5 bases). V was cut by 11 bases and J by 9 bases, with 20 bases left in between. CDR3 length equals 14 residues. The germline CDR1 and CDR2 sequences are SGHAT and FQNNGV. The CDR3 spells CAYSFREGISPLHF. The CDR3 nucleotides read TGTGCCTACAGCTTCCGGGAGGGGATTTCACCCCTCCACTTT.

This clone is medium-sized. J is TRBJ1-5 and V is TRBV6-1; TRBD1 matches at 10 bases. The germline gives CDR1 MNHNS, CDR2 SASEGT. This CDR3 has 14 amino acids. V was pared by 7 bases and J by 2 bases, with 2 bases of the junction left unmatched. CDR3 nucleotides: TGTGCCAGCACCGGGACAGGGGGCAATCAGCCCCAGCATTTT. Its translation is CASTGTGGNQPQHF.

The chain joins TRBV19 to TRBJ2-3, with 7 nucleotides matching TRBD1. The V and J ends lost 4 bases and 0 bases, in that order; junction bases with no gene match: 10. The CDR3 covers 17 residues. CDR1 is LNHDA and CDR2 is SQIVND in the germline V gene (reference sequence). CDR3: CASSKGRRDSSTDTQYF. In DNA form, the CDR3 reads TGTGCCAGTAGTAAGGGGAGAAGGGACAGTAGCACAGATACGCAGTATTTT.

This clone was seen only a few times. The V call is TRBV4-1, the J call TRBJ2-6; tentatively, D is TRBD2 (6 bases). V was trimmed by 3 bases and J by 2 bases, leaving 20 bases between them. The CDR3 loop spans 19 amino acids. Germline V lookup: CDR1 MGHRA, CDR2 YSYEKL. CDR3: CASSQLWKGPGAGANVLTF. The CDR3 nucleotides are TGCGCCAGCAGCCAGCTTTGGAAAGGACCGGGAGCTGGGGCCAACGTCCTGACTTTC.

J is TRBJ1-5 and V is TRBV30, with D possibly TRBD1 on 5 matching bases. Germline V gene sequence: CDR1 GTSNPN, CDR2 SVGIG (reference sequence). CDR3 length: 14 residues. V gave up 0 bases and J gave up 3 bases, with 9 bases separating them. The CDR3 nucleotides read TGTGCCTGGAGTGTAGGGGCGGACAATCAGCCCCAGCATTTT. Translation: CAWSVGADNQPQHF.

This clone was seen only a few times. The chain is built from TRBV7-9 and TRBJ1-1; a weak D match, TRBD1 (5 bases). CDR3 length equals 13 residues. Germline V CDR1 and CDR2: SEHNR, FQNEAQ (reference sequence). The CDR3 DNA reads TGTGCTCTGGGGGGGGAGGCGGACACTGAAGCTTTCTTT. Translating it yields CALGGEADTEAFF.

The CDR3 bases are TGTGCCAGCAGACGTACAGGGATGGAGGCCCAGCATTTT. Translating it yields CASRRTGMEAQHF. The chain employs TRBV6-5 and TRBJ1-5; weak D call: TRBD1 (6 bases). Germline loops: CDR1 MNHEY, CDR2 SVGAGI. There are 13 residues in the CDR3. V shed 6 bases and J shed 11 bases, with 17 bases lying between them.

J is TRBJ2-7 and V is TRBV11-2, with TRBD2 as a possible D gene (8 bases). Germline CDR1 SGHAT, CDR2 FQNNGV. The CDR3 consists of 14 residues. Trimming left V 6 bases short and J 3 bases short, with 15 bases between. CDR3 sequence reads: CASRRGGTVYEQYF. The CDR3 nucleotides are TGTGCCAGCAGACGCGGGGGGACAGTCTACGAGCAGTACTTC.

Here the CDR3 reads CASSTPNTGELFF. The CDR3 DNA follows: TGTGCCAGCAGTACACCCAACACCGGGGAGCTGTTTTTT. The V gene is TRBV2, the J gene TRBJ2-2; D remains ambiguous. The CDR3 runs to 13 residues. V was clipped by 5 bases and J by 2 bases, with 6 bases between them. Germline V CDR1 and CDR2: SNHLY, FYNNEI.

The V call is TRBV25-1, the J call TRBJ2-7; 8 bases align to TRBD1. Unmatched junction bases numbered 5, after V lost 7 bases and J lost 6 bases. From germline, CDR1 is MGHDK and CDR2 SYGVNS. The CDR3 totals 12 residues. CDR3: CASTGQGSEQYF. In DNA form, the CDR3 reads TGTGCCAGCACCGGACAGGGTTCCGAGCAGTACTTC.

This sequence joins TRBV28 and TRBJ2-3; D ambiguous. Germline V CDR1 and CDR2: MDHEN, SYDVKM. Trimming stripped 5 bases from V and 1 base from J, with 13 bases between. This CDR3 has 15 residues. For the CDR3, the DNA is TGTGCCAGCAGTCCCGATGGGCGAGGCACAGATACGCAGTATTTT. This codes for CASSPDGRGTDTQYF.

J is TRBJ1-4 and V is TRBV11-2; D is ambiguous. Deletions cut 5 bases from V and 2 bases from J, with 12 bases between. Germline CDR1 and CDR2: SGHAT and FQNNGV. The CDR3 is 15 residues long. Written as DNA, the CDR3 is TGTGCCAGCAGCCCGAGGTCTGGGACTAATGAAAAACTGTTTTTT. Translated, it gives CASSPRSGTNEKLFF. Supplemented by reference TRBV11-2 and TRBJ1-4, the full variable domain reads EAGVAQSPRYKIIEKRQSVAFWCNPISGHATLYWYQQILGQGPKLLIQFQNNGVVDDSQLPKDRFSAERLKGVDSTLKIQPAKLEDSAVYLCASSPRSGTNEKLFFGSGTQLSVL.

As for this clone: Other DNA sequences in the sample encode the same CDR3. V gene TRBV28 combines with J gene TRBJ2-1; 11 bases agree with TRBD2. J was trimmed by 9 bases and V by 2 bases; bases with no gene match: 15. The CDR3 sequence is 18 residues long. Germline CDR1 and CDR2: MDHEN and SYDVKM. The CDR3, as DNA: TGTGCCAGCAGTTTAACCCCAATACTAGCGGGGGTTACTAGTGAGCAGTTCTTC. This codes for CASSLTPILAGVTSEQFF.

This chain joins TRBV5-1 and TRBJ2-1, with TRBD1 identical over 8 bases. The ends lost 5 bases at V and 10 bases at J; junction bases unmatched: 17. Germline values: CDR1 SGHRS, CDR2 YFSETQ. The CDR3 is 16 amino acids. The CDR3: CASRLTQPAGGMEQFF. The CDR3 DNA follows: TGCGCCAGCAGACTAACCCAACCAGCAGGGGGCATGGAGCAGTTCTTC.

A single count supports this clone. The chain joins TRBV7-3 to TRBJ2-2; 8 nucleotides align to TRBD2. This CDR3 is 17 amino acids long. V lost 2 bases to trimming and J lost 4 bases; unmatched junction nucleotides: 9. The germline V gene encodes CDR1 SGHTA and CDR2 FQGTGA. This chain's CDR3 is CASSLYGRGGATGELFF. The CDR3 coding sequence is TGTGCCAGCAGCTTATACGGTCGGGGGGGCGCCACCGGGGAGCTGTTTTTT.

This clone appeared a single time. The chain recombines TRBV4-1 with TRBJ2-6, with D possibly matching TRBD1 (6 bases). This CDR3 is 16 amino acids long. Germline CDR1 and CDR2: MGHRA and YSYEKL. V lost 4 bases to trimming and J lost 0 bases, with 10 bases between them. The CDR3 region has the DNA TGCGCCAGCAGCCCGACAGGTTTCTCTGGGGCCAACGTCCTGACTTTC. Protein sequence: CASSPTGFSGANVLTF.

CDR3 protein: CASGSGTESYNEQFF. The CDR3 DNA reads TGTGCCAGCGGGAGTGGGACAGAATCATACAATGAGCAGTTCTTC. The chain links TRBV6-1 to TRBJ2-1, with 7 bases lining up with TRBD1. V lost 8 bases, J lost 4 bases, and 11 bases stayed unmatched. This CDR3 contains 15 residues. The germline gives CDR1 MNHNS, CDR2 SASEGT.

The chain uses TRBV9 and TRBJ1-5; no firm D call. CDR1 is SGDLS, CDR2 YYNGEE, per germline. The CDR3 has 13 amino acids. V was pared by 4 bases and J by 6 bases, with 11 bases between. CDR3 sequence: CASSPSPGQPQHF. The CDR3 DNA is TGTGCCAGCAGCCCAAGCCCAGGTCAGCCCCAGCATTTT.

This clone was detected only a few times. This chain links TRBV4-1 with TRBJ1-5; D is perhaps TRBD1 (6 bases). The length of the CDR3 is 13 residues. V dropped 4 bases and J dropped 4 bases, with 8 bases sitting between them. Germline CDR1 and CDR2: MGHRA and YSYEKL. DNA of the CDR3: TGCGCCAGCAGCCGGACAGAGAATCAGCCCCAGCATTTT. Residues: CASSRTENQPQHF.

This chain joins TRBV28 and TRBJ1-1; 7 bases are shared with TRBD1. CDR1 is MDHEN, CDR2 SYDVKM, per germline. The CDR3 loop spans 15 amino acids. The V segment lost 5 bases and the J segment 7 bases; nucleotides outside the gene matches: 13. DNA of the CDR3: TGTGCCAGCAGTCCCCCACCGCGACAGGGTGGTGAAGCTTTCTTT. It is translated as CASSPPPRQGGEAFF.

The J gene is TRBJ2-5, the V gene TRBV28; 8 nucleotides match TRBD2. Germline CDR1 and CDR2: MDHEN and SYDVKM. Unmatched junction bases numbered 0, after V lost 1 base and J lost 2 bases. The CDR3 has 14 amino acids. The CDR3 region is CASSLSSGQETQYF. In nucleotides, the CDR3 is TGTGCCAGCAGTTTATCTAGCGGGCAAGAGACCCAGTACTTC.

This clone has just a few counts. The J gene is TRBJ2-7, the V gene TRBV4-1; 7 bases agree with TRBD1. V shed 1 base, J shed 2 bases, and the junction held 2 bases outside the gene matches. Germline CDR1 reads MGHRA; CDR2 reads YSYEKL. The CDR3 has 14 amino acids. DNA of the CDR3: TGCGCCAGCAGCCAAGGACAGGGCACCTACGAGCAGTACTTC. As protein: CASSQGQGTYEQYF.

V gene TRBV11-3 combines with J gene TRBJ1-1; D remains ambiguous. The CDR3 is made up of 15 amino acids. Trimming shortened V by 7 bases and J by 1 base, and 16 bases separated the two germline ends. Germline V gene data show CDR1 as SGHNT and CDR2 as YENEEA. Here the CDR3 reads CASTLHPGRNTEAFF. CDR3 sequence (DNA): TGTGCCAGCACCCTTCACCCGGGGAGGAACACTGAAGCTTTCTTT.

The V call is TRBV6-4, the J call TRBJ2-7, with 7 bases aligning to TRBD2. The CDR3 has 13 residues. The germline gives CDR1 MRHNA, CDR2 SNTAGT. J was trimmed by 12 bases and V by 2 bases; bases with no gene match: 10. CDR3 nucleotides: TGTGCCAGCAGTGACGAGGAGGGAGGGCGCATGTACTTC. Encoded protein: CASSDEEGGRMYF.

CDR3: CASSLLRLAGSNTGELFF. DNA of the CDR3: TGTGCCAGCAGCTTACTCAGGCTAGCGGGGTCGAACACCGGGGAGCTGTTTTTT. This chain links TRBV7-8 with TRBJ2-2; 9 bases align to TRBD2. J was trimmed by 0 bases and V by 2 bases; bases with no gene match: 7. Germline V CDR1 and CDR2: SGHVS, FQNEAQ. The CDR3 runs to 18 residues.